This entry lists 28 T cell receptor beta chains sequenced from one sample in a study of blood T cell repertoires in COVID-19. Data came from immunoSEQ multiplex PCR; TCRdb stores just in-frame clones and leaves some out. The table records some 220,000 clones, about 80% of them present only once. Material for sequencing was peripheral blood. The receptors derive from a woman aged 55-69 years with acute or convalescent COVID-19.

The gene calls are TRBV5-1 and TRBJ1-4; 9 bases are shared with TRBD1. The junction had 5 bases not matched to a gene; V was cut back by 4 bases and J by 7 bases. CDR1 is SGHRS, CDR2 YFSETQ, per germline. The CDR3 has 14 amino acids. CDR3 DNA: TGCGCCAGCAGCCAGGACAGGGGCGCTGAAAAACTGTTTTTT. Translation: CASSQDRGAEKLFF.

The chain is built from TRBV13 and TRBJ2-2; TRBD1 matches 8 bases. Per the germline V gene, CDR1 is PRHDT and CDR2 is FYEKMQ (reference sequence). The J segment lost 6 bases and the V segment lost 1 base, leaving 7 bases of the junction unmatched. The CDR3 runs to 16 residues. DNA for the CDR3: TGTGCCAGCAGCTTAGCCGGGACAGGAGTGGCCGGGGAGCTGTTTTTT. Protein sequence: CASSLAGTGVAGELFF.

The CDR3 bases are TGTGCCAGCAGTGCGAACCCTGGGAGCACTGAAGCTTTCTTT. The encoded protein is CASSANPGSTEAFF. The V call is TRBV6-4, the J call TRBJ1-1; D ambiguous. Germline CDR1 and CDR2: MRHNA and SNTAGT. V lost 4 bases, J lost 4 bases, and 13 bases lay in between. The CDR3 length is 14 residues.

This clone was observed a single time. V gene TRBV5-4 combines with J gene TRBJ1-6; 7 bases line up with TRBD1. J gave up 0 bases and V 3 bases, and 3 bases lay outside the gene matches. In germline, CDR1 is SGHNT, CDR2 YYREEE (reference sequence). This CDR3 is built from 16 residues. CDR3 residues: CASSSKGASYNSPLHF. The CDR3, as DNA: TGTGCCAGCAGCTCGAAGGGGGCCTCCTATAATTCACCCCTCCACTTT.

The chain has TRBV11-1 and TRBJ1-3; D ambiguous. CDR1 is SGHAT and CDR2 is FQDESV in the germline V gene (reference sequence). There are 14 residues in the CDR3. Between the trimmed V and J ends, which lost 3 bases and 5 bases, there was a span of 11 bases. This CDR3 reads CASSFRGIRNTIYF. Written as DNA, the CDR3 is TGTGCCAGCAGCTTTCGAGGGATCCGAAACACCATATATTTT.

The gene calls are TRBV7-9 and TRBJ2-7; 8 nucleotides agree with TRBD1. The CDR3 loop spans 13 amino acids. Germline loops: CDR1 SEHNR, CDR2 FQNEAQ (reference sequence). With V trimmed by 5 bases and J by 6 bases, 6 bases remained unmatched. This CDR3 is CASSPLTGGEQYF. For the CDR3, the DNA is TGTGCCAGCAGCCCACTTACAGGGGGCGAGCAGTACTTC. The whole variable domain, remainder taken from reference TRBV7-9 and TRBJ2-7, is DTGVSQNPRHKITKRGQNVTFRCDPISEHNRLYWYRQTLGQGPEFLTYFQNEAQLEKSRLLSDRFSAERPKGSFSTLEIQRTEQGDSAMYLCASSPLTGGEQYFGPGTRLTVT.

The chain recombines TRBV19 with TRBJ2-3, with TRBD2 identical over 9 bases. The CDR3 is 16 residues long. Germline-derived CDR1 and CDR2 are LNHDA and SQIVND (reference sequence). The V and J ends lost 9 bases and 2 bases, in that order; junction bases with no gene match: 12. The CDR3 is CASQDSGGSPTDTQYF. DNA of the CDR3: TGTGCCAGCCAGGACAGCGGGGGGTCTCCCACAGATACGCAGTATTTT. The complete variable domain, with remaining parts taken from reference TRBV19 and TRBJ2-3, reads DGGITQSPKYLFRKEGQNVTLSCEQNLNHDAMYWYRQDPGQGLRLIYYSQIVNDFQKGDIAEGYSVSREKKESFPLTVTSAQKNPTAFYLCASQDSGGSPTDTQYFGPGTRLTVL.

The chain links TRBV5-8 to TRBJ1-4, with a weak D call TRBD1 (5 bases). Trimming took 0 bases from V and 0 from J, leaving 9 bases between them. The CDR3 is 16 residues long. In germline, CDR1 is SGHTS, CDR2 YDEGEE. In DNA form, the CDR3 reads TGTGCCAGCAGCTTGGGGCAGGGTTCAACTAATGAAAAACTGTTTTTT. Translation: CASSLGQGSTNEKLFF.

This chain links TRBV6-6 with TRBJ1-3; no definite D call. Germline lookup yields CDR1 MNHNY and CDR2 SVGAGI (reference sequence). This CDR3 spans 17 amino acids. Trimming left V 5 bases short and J 0 bases short, with 17 bases between. The CDR3 nucleotides read TGTGCCAGCAGTCGATCCGAACTTAGAGGCTCTGGAAACACCATATATTTT. As protein: CASSRSELRGSGNTIYF.

This clone was seen a handful of times. The J gene is TRBJ1-1, the V gene TRBV14; possibly TRBD1 for D (5 bases). The V gene's germline CDR1 is SGHDN and CDR2 FVKESK. This CDR3 region has 12 residues. The ends were cut back, 8 bases at V and 2 bases at J, with 9 bases in the middle. The CDR3 is CASGGTNTEAFF. In DNA form, the CDR3 reads TGTGCCAGCGGGGGGACCAACACTGAAGCTTTCTTT.

This chain links TRBV6-6 with TRBJ1-1; 8 positions agree with TRBD1. The CDR3 extends over 14 amino acids. Germline V gene sequence: CDR1 MNHNY, CDR2 SVGAGI (reference sequence). Germline trimming cut 2 bases from V and 11 bases from J; bases unmatched to any gene: 10. CDR3 sequence reads: CASSYKDRGGEAFF. CDR3 in DNA: TGTGCCAGCAGTTACAAAGACAGGGGTGGGGAGGCTTTCTTT.

This chain joins TRBV6-5 and TRBJ1-1; 10 nucleotides align to TRBD1. Germline V gene lookup returns CDR1 MNHEY and CDR2 SVGAGI. Trimming at V came to 6 bases and at J to 11 bases, leaving 9 bases not matched to a gene. There are 13 residues in the CDR3. The CDR3, as DNA: TGTGCCAGCAGACCCCCGGGACAGGGGACGGCTTTCTTT. Amino acids: CASRPPGQGTAFF.

This clone came up many times. The rearrangement joins TRBV2 to TRBJ2-2; D possibly corresponds to TRBD1 (6 bases). The CDR3 extends over 13 amino acids. The V and J ends lost 6 bases and 6 bases respectively, with 11 bases between them. Germline values: CDR1 SNHLY, CDR2 FYNNEI. The CDR3 protein is CASSRTVAGELFF. The CDR3 DNA is TGTGCCAGCAGCCGGACAGTGGCCGGGGAGCTGTTTTTT.

The chain has TRBV19 and TRBJ2-2, with 8 bases lining up with TRBD2. CDR3 size: 19 residues. V was clipped by 5 bases and J by 4 bases; unmatched bases: 18. From germline, CDR1 is LNHDA and CDR2 SQIVND (reference sequence). CDR3 bases: TGTGCCAGTAGTTCTCCCCCTGGCGGGGGGTCCCGTATCACCGGGGAGCTGTTTTTT. The encoded protein is CASSSPPGGGSRITGELFF.

The rearrangement links TRBV3-1 (or the pseudogene TRBV3-2) to TRBJ2-7; the D gene is possibly TRBD1 (6 bases). Germline V gene data show CDR1 as LGHDT and CDR2 as YNNKEL (reference sequence). Trimming stripped 2 bases from V and 2 bases from J, with 10 bases between. The length of the CDR3 is 14 residues. CDR3: CASSQWTATYEQYF. The CDR3 nucleotides are TGTGCCAGCAGCCAATGGACAGCCACCTACGAGCAGTACTTC.

CDR3 DNA: TGTGCCAGCAGCGTAGCACAGGGGGCAGGGAACACTGAAGCTTTCTTT. Protein: CASSVAQGAGNTEAFF. The chain uses TRBV9 and TRBJ1-1; TRBD1 matches at 9 bases. V trimming: 0 bases; J trimming: 1 base; junction bases outside the gene matches: 4. In germline, CDR1 is SGDLS, CDR2 YYNGEE. The CDR3 covers 16 residues.

This clone has only a few counts. The genes are TRBV2 and TRBJ2-1, with 8 bases fitting TRBD1. The CDR3 covers 16 residues. V dropped 1 base and J dropped 7; count of bases not matched to a gene: 9. CDR1 SNHLY and CDR2 FYNNEI come from the germline V gene. This chain's CDR3 is CASSEGQGAIRNEQFF. Here the CDR3 DNA reads TGTGCCAGCAGTGAAGGGCAGGGGGCTATCAGGAATGAGCAGTTCTTC.

The chain carries TRBV6-2 or TRBV6-3 and TRBJ2-5; TRBD2 agrees at 10 bases. The V segment lost 5 bases and the J segment 5 bases; nucleotides outside the gene matches: 8. The CDR3 extends over 15 amino acids. Germline assignment: CDR1 MNHEY and CDR2 SVGEGT. The CDR3 nucleotides are TGTGCCAGCAGTCCCAGCGGGGGGGCCTTGGAGACCCAGTACTTC. This sequence encodes CASSPSGGALETQYF.

This chain links TRBV5-6 with TRBJ2-7; TRBD1 matches 8 bases. Germline-derived CDR1 and CDR2 are SGHDT and YYEEEE. J was trimmed by 2 bases and V by 0 bases; bases with no gene match: 7. The CDR3 loop spans 16 amino acids. The CDR3 DNA is TGTGCCAGCAGCTTGGTCGACAGGGGTTTGCCCTACGAGCAGTACTTC. Translation gives CASSLVDRGLPYEQYF.

This clone came up a few times. The same CDR3 arises from other DNA sequences in this sample as well. CDR3 DNA: TGCGCCAGCAGCTTGTTAGCGGGGGGGCCACGAGAGCAGTTCTTC. Translating it yields CASSLLAGGPREQFF. The chain combines TRBV5-1 with TRBJ2-1, with 11 bases identical to TRBD2. This CDR3 is built from 15 residues. V trimming: 1 base; J trimming: 10 bases; junction bases outside the gene matches: 7. CDR1 is SGHRS, CDR2 YFSETQ, per germline.

This clone was observed a single time. Here the CDR3 DNA reads TGTGCCAGTAGTAACCACAGGGGCCCGAACACCGGGGAGCTGTTTTTT. Protein sequence: CASSNHRGPNTGELFF. This chain connects TRBV19 to TRBJ2-2; TRBD1 matches at 7 bases. The CDR3 length is 16 residues. From germline, CDR1 is LNHDA and CDR2 SQIVND (reference sequence). J lost 0 bases, V lost 4 bases, and 5 bases had no gene match.

The CDR3 sequence is CASSLLAVPGELFF. CDR3 nucleotide sequence: TGTGCCAGCAGCTTGCTAGCCGTACCCGGGGAGCTGTTTTTT. V gene TRBV5-5 combines with J gene TRBJ2-2; D may be TRBD2 (5 bases). The CDR3 runs 14 residues. CDR1 is SGHKS and CDR2 is YYEKEE in the germline V gene (reference sequence). The V end lost 1 base, the J end lost 6 bases, and 10 bases lay between the germline ends.

On this clone itself: The missing conserved phenylalanine or tryptophan at the end of this CDR3 makes a read error likely. No DNA is shown, since the ends of the CDR3 on it are uncertain; the CDR3 is the one TCRdb lists. V usage is TRBV19 and J usage is TRBJ1-4; the table's D call of TRBD1 was not tested on the DNA. CDR1 and CDR2 (germline): LNHDA, SQIVND (reference sequence). The CDR3 spans 14 residues, counting both ends. The CDR3 spells CASSIQKYKNRGCL.

This clone was observed a single time. The chain has TRBV5-1 and TRBJ2-5, with TRBD2 matching 10 bases. Trimming removed 4 bases from V and 3 bases from J; junction bases left unmatched: 12. Looked up from germline, CDR1 is SGHRS and CDR2 is YFSETQ. This CDR3 is 17 amino acids long. CDR3 sequence reads: CASSLFSGLAAKETQYF. CDR3 coding DNA: TGCGCCAGCAGCCTGTTTTCCGGACTAGCGGCAAAAGAGACCCAGTACTTC.

J is TRBJ1-3 and V is TRBV13; possible D gene TRBD1, 5 bases. The CDR3 totals 15 residues. V dropped 3 bases and J dropped 4 bases, with 13 bases sitting between them. The germline gives CDR1 PRHDT, CDR2 FYEKMQ (reference sequence). The CDR3 bases are TGTGCCAGCAGCTTTGACCCCCCAGGGGGAAACACCATATATTTT. It specifies CASSFDPPGGNTIYF.

This clone was seen just once. The J gene is TRBJ1-2, the V gene TRBV5-6; possibly TRBD1 for D (5 bases). Trimming removed 2 bases at V and 4 bases at J, with 9 bases between. This CDR3 has 13 residues. Germline V gene sequence: CDR1 SGHDT, CDR2 YYEEEE. The CDR3 DNA follows: TGTGCCAGCAGCTTCTTCGACAGCTATGGCTACACCTTC. It encodes CASSFFDSYGYTF.

The V and J genes are TRBV29-1 and TRBJ2-1, with a weak D call TRBD2 (6 bases). Between the trimmed V and J ends, which lost 8 bases and 8 bases, there was a span of 13 bases. The CDR3 covers 11 residues. The V gene's germline CDR1 is SQVTM and CDR2 ANQGSEA. In DNA, the CDR3 is TGCAGCATCGGGACTTTGGATGAGCAGTTCTTC. Translation gives CSIGTLDEQFF.

The chain has TRBV20-1 and TRBJ1-1; tentative D call: TRBD1 (6 bases). CDR3 length equals 14 residues. The V and J ends lost 3 bases and 1 base respectively, with 12 bases between them. CDR1 and CDR2 from the germline V gene are DFQATT and SNEGSKA (reference sequence). CDR3 amino acids: CSASGTGRNTEAFF. CDR3 nucleotide sequence: TGCAGTGCTAGTGGAACAGGGCGGAACACTGAAGCTTTCTTT.